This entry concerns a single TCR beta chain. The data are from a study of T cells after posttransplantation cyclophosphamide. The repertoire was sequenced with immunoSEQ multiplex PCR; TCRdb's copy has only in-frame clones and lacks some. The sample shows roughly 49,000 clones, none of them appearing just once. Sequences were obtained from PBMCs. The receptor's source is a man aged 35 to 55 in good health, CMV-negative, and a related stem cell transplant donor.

CDR3 in amino acids: CASSLSQPYRSLGSPLHF. In DNA, the CDR3 is TGTGCCAGCAGTTTATCCCAACCCTACAGGTCGTTAGGTTCACCCCTCCACTTT. The rearrangement joins TRBV28 to TRBJ1-6; TRBD1 is a possible D gene (5 bases). Germline CDR1 MDHEN, CDR2 SYDVKM. The CDR3 totals 18 residues. V was pared by 1 base and J by 9 bases, with 22 bases between. The full variable domain, rest sourced from reference TRBV28 and TRBJ1-6, is DVKVTQSSRYLVKRTGEKVFLECVQDMDHENMFWYRQDPGLGLRLIYFSYDVKMKEKGDIPEGYSVSREKKERFSLILESASTNQTSMYLCASSLSQPYRSLGSPLHFGNGTRLTVT.